This TCR beta chain was captured by sequencing in a study of beta chain features in type 1 diabetes. Study in general: Over all samples combined, 107,917,701 sorted cells were examined.

Findings of the study overall: Shorter TCRB CDR3s, moderately but significantly so, were found in Type 1 diabetes patients in all four CD4+ subsets. At VDJ recombination sites, type 1 diabetes patients had fewer insertions and more deleted nucleotides.

Germline loops: CDR1 LGHNA, CDR2 YSLEER. Trimming removed 0 bases at V and 9 bases at J, with 21 bases between. The CDR3 sequence is 18 residues long. Sequencing targeted expressed TCRB transcripts, as all isolated RNA had been reverse transcribed. Clones were sequenced by immunoSEQ multiplex PCR, and TCRdb holds only the in-frame ones, with some missing. The sample records 600,000 or so clones, around 12% being singletons. This clone was detected only a few times. What it binds is unknown. The sample taken for sequencing was naive CD4+ T cells from blood. The chain employs TRBV4-3 and TRBJ1-6; weak D call: TRBD1 (5 bases). This sequence originates from a man aged 25-40 years with type 1 diabetes. Here the CDR3 DNA reads TGCGCCAGCAGCCAAGATTCCACCGGGGCGCGAGTTGGTTCACCCCTCCACTTT. Translating gives CASSQDSTGARVGSPLHF.